This TCR beta chain was found in a study of blood T cell repertoires in COVID-19. On the study more broadly: Spain, Italy and the United States supplied samples that represented acute and convalescent COVID-19.

The repertoire was sequenced with immunoSEQ multiplex PCR; TCRdb's copy has only in-frame clones and lacks some. The sample carries around 200,000 clones, roughly nine tenths recorded once. This clone was found a few times. Sequenced input: PBMCs or T cells enriched from blood (not recorded which). The clonotype comes from a woman in her forties or fifties in a cohort exposed to, infected with or recovered from COVID-19 (not recorded which).

CDR3 protein: CASRDTNNSPLHF. The CDR3 region has the DNA TGTGCCAGCAGGGACACAAATAATTCACCCCTCCACTTT. The V call is TRBV27, the J call TRBJ1-6; D perhaps matches TRBD1 (5 bases). The V and J ends lost 6 bases and 5 bases respectively, with 8 bases between them. CDR1 and CDR2 (germline): MNHEY, SMNVEV (reference sequence). The CDR3 is 13 residues long.